This T cell receptor (beta chain) was profiled in a study of shared clonotypes between healthy human individuals. Evenly divided among several immunoSEQ plates was the genomic DNA of each subset. Libraries were prepared by immunoSEQ multiplex PCR; TCRdb keeps only in-frame clonotypes and omits some of them. The data hold 630,000 or so clones, with nearly 98% observed a single time. On this clone: Its specificity is not known.

Overall study results and limits: It was the non-shared clonotypes that had lower generation probabilities than clonotypes shared by all four donors.

The CDR3 is 13 amino acids. Unmatched junction bases numbered 8, after V lost 4 bases and J lost 7 bases. Germline loops: CDR1 SGDLS, CDR2 YYNGEE. Only CD45RO-negative cells positively selected for CCR7 counted as naive CD8 cells, so terminally differentiated effector memory CD45RA+ cells were excluded. Sequencing was done on a sample of naive CD8+ T cells sorted from blood. This TCR came from a man under 40 in good health. This chain connects TRBV9 to TRBJ2-7; 7 bases are shared with TRBD1. This chain's CDR3 is CASSPEGAREQYF. CDR3 bases: TGTGCCAGCAGCCCTGAGGGGGCGCGGGAGCAGTACTTC.